This TCR beta chain was sequenced for a study of T cells after yellow fever vaccination. In TCRdb, the 5' RACE reads were re-called with MiXCR into one record per CDR3 protein. The sample yields about 340,000 distinct CDR3 sequences, approximately 12% seen once. This CDR3 spans 14 amino acids. With 4 bases clipped from V and 2 bases from J, the junction kept 4 bases outside the gene matches. Germline V CDR1 and CDR2: LNHDA, SQIVND (reference sequence). Notes on the study in general: Most primary-vaccination clones recurred post-booster (roughly 96% CD4, roughly 87% CD8). Contamination of FACS-sorted repertoires by abundant clonotypes from the bulk population could occur.

Notes on this clonotype: Its antigen is undetermined.

The receptor was derived from a man aged 18 to 30 who received the YFV17D yellow fever vaccine. The starting material was CD4+ T cells sorted from PBMCs, obtained 15 days after the yellow fever booster vaccination. V usage is TRBV19 and J usage is TRBJ2-5; TRBD2 matches at 7 bases. The CDR3 sequence: CASSSGGKQETQYF. The CDR3 coding sequence is TGTGCCAGTAGTAGCGGGGGAAAGCAAGAGACCCAGTACTTC.